This TCR beta chain was documented in a study of persistence of HIV-infected CD4 T cells. Overall study context: CD4+ T cells responding to CMV or HIV-1 Gag were isolated. Median time on suppressive ART was more than seven years.

Whole-study results and caveats: Antigen-responding cells were enriched for degenerate expanded CDR3beta sequences. Within sorted populations, more oligoclonal TCRs accompanied more oligoclonal proviruses.

Cells were stimulated with CMV-infected fibroblast lysates at 8.5 to 10 ug/mL. CD40L/CD69 double-negative CD45RO-high memory CD4+ T cells were collected. Trimming removed 2 bases from V and 0 bases from J; junction bases left unmatched: 4. This CDR3 region has 16 residues. Germline loops: CDR1 ENHRY, CDR2 SYGVKD. The immunoSEQ assay was version 4, run in survey mode. Sequencing used immunoSEQ multiplex PCR; TCRdb keeps in-frame clones, though not all of them. Altogether 30,000 to 45,000 clones are present, 65% to 85% being singletons, with the ten largest covering 1.6%. This clone was found a few times. Its antigen is as yet unknown.

Sample: CD4+ T cells sorted from PBMCs after approximately 19-hour stimulation, taken from a patient who received antiretroviral therapy. V usage is TRBV10-3 and J usage is TRBJ1-3, with 7 bases fitting TRBD1. The receptor comes from an adult man with HIV who was CMV-seropositive. CDR3 nucleotide sequence: TGTGCCATCAGTGAGCCCTCAGGGGGCTCTGGAAACACCATATATTTT. Its translation: CAISEPSGGSGNTIYF.